This entry concerns a single TCR beta chain. Its matching antigen is unknown. This record belongs to a study of T cell responses to AZD1222 COVID-19 vaccine. General observations from the study: Across the whole spike, CD4 TCRs peaked at regions 160-218 and 743-854. At baseline, seropositivity was found in only a handful of AZD1222 recipients. Spike-specific TCR breadth and depth were elevated following two AZD1222 doses.

The method was immunoSEQ multiplex PCR; TCRdb's version includes in-frame clones alone and lacks a portion of them. The sample carries about 180,000 clones, about nine tenths recorded once. The sequence came from an adult who received the MenACWY meningococcal vaccine as a control. The material sequenced was peripheral blood, taken 28 days after the second dose of the MenACWY control vaccine.

The CDR3 sequence: CASSFGGSNQPQHF. The CDR3 region has the DNA TGTGCCAGCAGCTTTGGGGGTAGCAATCAGCCCCAGCATTTT. The chain has TRBV5-5 and TRBJ1-5; tentative D call: TRBD1 (5 bases). The CDR3 runs 14 residues. V lost 2 bases and J lost 0, with 6 bases in between. The germline V gene has CDR1 SGHKS and CDR2 YYEKEE (reference sequence).